The rows below give T cell receptor beta chains drawn from one sample of a study of blood T cell repertoires in COVID-19. Assay: immunoSEQ multiplex PCR; the TCRdb copy retains only in-frame clones and omits some. Of around 140,000 clones detected, just under 90% appear once; the ten largest clones hold over 8.5%. Sample: peripheral blood. Receptors were obtained from a woman between 50 and 59 years old with active or convalescent COVID-19. CDR3s include the opening cysteine and the closing phenylalanine or tryptophan. The D gene is left open where the match is weak. The size field is filled for only some rows; it gives once, few, many or a size class.

V gene: TRBV2; clone size: .; D gene: .; CDR3 length: 13; J gene: TRBJ1-4; CDR3 protein: CASSGVDGEKLFF; CDR3 DNA: TGTGCCAGCTCCGGGGTAGATGGTGAAAAACTGTTTTTT
V gene: TRBV28; clone size: .; D gene: .; CDR3 length: 14; J gene: TRBJ2-2; CDR3 protein: CASSFVLITGELFF; CDR3 DNA: TGTGCCAGCAGTTTCGTACTCATCACCGGGGAGCTGTTTTTT
V gene: TRBV5-1; clone size: .; D gene: .; CDR3 length: 12; J gene: TRBJ2-2; CDR3 protein: CASSLVHGELFF; CDR3 DNA: TGCGCCAGCAGCTTGGTTCACGGGGAGCTGTTTTTT
V gene: TRBV4-2; clone size: .; D gene: TRBD1; CDR3 length: 19; J gene: TRBJ1-3; CDR3 protein: CASSGTGQGVSGSGNTIYF; CDR3 DNA: TGTGCCAGCAGCGGCACGGGACAGGGTGTCTCGGGCTCTGGAAACACCATATATTTT
V gene: TRBV28; clone size: .; D gene: .; CDR3 length: 14; J gene: TRBJ2-5; CDR3 protein: CASSLGLLQETQYF; CDR3 DNA: TGTGCCAGCAGTTTAGGGCTCCTCCAGGAGACCCAGTACTTC
V gene: TRBV6-2/TRBV6-3; clone size: .; D gene: TRBD1; CDR3 length: 15; J gene: TRBJ1-2; CDR3 protein: CASSQSTGAGYGYTF; CDR3 DNA: TGTGCCAGCAGTCAATCGACAGGGGCGGGCTATGGCTACACCTTC
V gene: TRBV15; clone size: .; D gene: .; CDR3 length: 14; J gene: TRBJ2-5; CDR3 protein: CATSRDGIQETQYF; CDR3 DNA: TGTGCCACCAGCAGAGACGGGATCCAAGAGACCCAGTACTTC
V gene: TRBV28; clone size: .; D gene: .; CDR3 length: 17; J gene: TRBJ1-6; CDR3 protein: CASSRGTPSSYNSPLHF; CDR3 DNA: TGTGCCAGCAGCCGTGGGACTCCTTCCTCCTATAATTCACCCCTCCACTTT
V gene: TRBV2; clone size: .; D gene: TRBD1; CDR3 length: 14; J gene: TRBJ2-4; CDR3 protein: CASVRGQGAYIQYF; CDR3 DNA: TGTGCCAGCGTTCGGGGACAGGGGGCCTACATTCAGTACTTC
V gene: TRBV7-9; clone size: .; D gene: .; CDR3 length: 14; J gene: TRBJ1-3; CDR3 protein: CASSVRVSGNTIYF; CDR3 DNA: TGTGCCAGCAGCGTCAGGGTCTCTGGAAACACCATATATTTT
V gene: TRBV27; clone size: .; D gene: .; CDR3 length: 15; J gene: TRBJ1-1; CDR3 protein: CASSLSGGLNTEAFF; CDR3 DNA: TGTGCCAGCAGTTTATCGGGAGGATTGAACACTGAAGCTTTCTTT
V gene: TRBV7-2; clone size: .; D gene: TRBD1; CDR3 length: 13; J gene: TRBJ2-7; CDR3 protein: CASSLDRANEQYF; CDR3 DNA: TGTGCCAGCAGCCTAGACAGGGCTAACGAGCAGTACTTC
V gene: TRBV15; clone size: .; D gene: .; CDR3 length: 17; J gene: TRBJ2-6; CDR3 protein: CATSRDKGPSGANVLTF; CDR3 DNA: TGTGCCACCAGCAGGGACAAAGGCCCCTCTGGGGCCAACGTCCTGACTTTC
V gene: TRBV7-2; clone size: once; D gene: .; CDR3 length: 15; J gene: TRBJ1-3; CDR3 protein: CASSLFTGSGNTIYF; CDR3 DNA: TGTGCCAGCAGCTTATTTACGGGGAGTGGAAACACCATATATTTT
V gene: TRBV30; clone size: once; D gene: .; CDR3 length: 16; J gene: TRBJ2-1; CDR3 protein: CAWSVQIATRYNEQFF; CDR3 DNA: TGTGCCTGGAGTGTACAAATAGCCACGAGGTACAATGAGCAGTTCTTC
V gene: TRBV24-1; clone size: .; D gene: TRBD2; CDR3 length: 16; J gene: TRBJ2-3; CDR3 protein: CATSDGTSGLSDTQYF; CDR3 DNA: TGTGCCACCAGTGATGGGACTAGTGGTTTATCAGATACGCAGTATTTT
V gene: TRBV24-1; clone size: .; D gene: TRBD2; CDR3 length: 15; J gene: TRBJ2-3; CDR3 protein: CATREGRAGADTQYF; CDR3 DNA: TGTGCCACCAGGGAAGGGAGGGCCGGTGCAGATACGCAGTATTTT
V gene: TRBV7-3; clone size: .; D gene: .; CDR3 length: 12; J gene: TRBJ2-1; CDR3 protein: CASSLNGAEQFF; CDR3 DNA: TGTGCCAGCAGCTTAAACGGAGCTGAGCAGTTCTTC
V gene: TRBV3-1/TRBV3-2; clone size: .; D gene: TRBD2; CDR3 length: 14; J gene: TRBJ2-5; CDR3 protein: CASSRGLAGGTQYF; CDR3 DNA: TGTGCCAGCAGCCGTGGACTAGCGGGAGGGACCCAGTACTTC
V gene: TRBV6-2/TRBV6-3; clone size: .; D gene: .; CDR3 length: 14; J gene: TRBJ2-2; CDR3 protein: CASSYRSYTGELFF; CDR3 DNA: TGTGCCAGCAGTTACAGGAGCTACACCGGGGAGCTGTTTTTT
V gene: TRBV19; clone size: .; D gene: .; CDR3 length: 16; J gene: TRBJ2-2; CDR3 protein: CASTLDGGTNTGELFF; CDR3 DNA: TGTGCCAGTACCCTGGATGGGGGGACCAACACCGGGGAGCTGTTTTTT
V gene: TRBV11-2; clone size: .; D gene: .; CDR3 length: 13; J gene: TRBJ1-3; CDR3 protein: CASSVPQGITIYF; CDR3 DNA: TGTGCCAGCAGCGTCCCACAGGGTATCACCATATATTTT
V gene: TRBV6-1; clone size: .; D gene: .; CDR3 length: 15; J gene: TRBJ1-6; CDR3 protein: CASSEGQAYNSPLHF; CDR3 DNA: TGTGCCAGCAGTGAAGGACAGGCCTATAATTCACCCCTCCACTTT
V gene: TRBV28; clone size: .; D gene: TRBD1; CDR3 length: 15; J gene: TRBJ1-2; CDR3 protein: CASISFEGAVYGYTF; CDR3 DNA: TGTGCCAGCATAAGTTTTGAGGGGGCTGTCTATGGCTACACCTTC
V gene: TRBV10-2; clone size: .; D gene: TRBD1; CDR3 length: 13; J gene: TRBJ1-6; CDR3 protein: CASSKGQGVTLHF; CDR3 DNA: TGCGCCAGCAGTAAAGGACAGGGTGTAACCCTCCACTTT
V gene: TRBV11-2; clone size: .; D gene: TRBD1; CDR3 length: 17; J gene: TRBJ1-1; CDR3 protein: CASSADRGFTMNTEAFF; CDR3 DNA: TGTGCCAGCAGCGCCGACAGGGGATTCACTATGAACACTGAAGCTTTCTTT
V gene: TRBV25-1; clone size: .; D gene: TRBD1; CDR3 length: 16; J gene: TRBJ1-5; CDR3 protein: CASSEGTGAHNQPQHF; CDR3 DNA: TGTGCCAGCAGTGAAGGGACAGGGGCCCACAATCAGCCCCAGCATTTT
V gene: TRBV29-1; clone size: .; D gene: .; CDR3 length: 13; J gene: TRBJ2-1; CDR3 protein: CSVFVDRPGEQFF; CDR3 DNA: TGCAGCGTTTTTGTCGACAGACCGGGTGAGCAGTTCTTC
V gene: TRBV5-4; clone size: .; D gene: .; CDR3 length: 16; J gene: TRBJ2-1; CDR3 protein: CASSLGPGGIDNEQFF; CDR3 DNA: TGTGCCAGCAGCTTGGGCCCCGGGGGAATTGACAATGAGCAGTTCTTC